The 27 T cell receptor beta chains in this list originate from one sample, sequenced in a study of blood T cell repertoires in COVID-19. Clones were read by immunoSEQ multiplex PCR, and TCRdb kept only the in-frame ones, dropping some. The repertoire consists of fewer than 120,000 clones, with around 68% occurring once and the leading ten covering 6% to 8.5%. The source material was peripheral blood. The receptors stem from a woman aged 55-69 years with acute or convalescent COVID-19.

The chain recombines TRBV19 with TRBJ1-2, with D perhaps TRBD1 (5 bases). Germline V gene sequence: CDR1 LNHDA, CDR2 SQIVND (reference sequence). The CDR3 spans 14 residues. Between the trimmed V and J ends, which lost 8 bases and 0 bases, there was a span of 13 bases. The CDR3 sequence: CASGTQATNYGYTF. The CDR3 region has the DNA TGTGCCAGTGGTACACAGGCCACTAACTATGGCTACACCTTC. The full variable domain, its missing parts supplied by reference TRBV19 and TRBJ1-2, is DGGITQSPKYLFRKEGQNVTLSCEQNLNHDAMYWYRQDPGQGLRLIYYSQIVNDFQKGDIAEGYSVSREKKESFPLTVTSAQKNPTAFYLCASGTQATNYGYTFGSGTRLTVV.

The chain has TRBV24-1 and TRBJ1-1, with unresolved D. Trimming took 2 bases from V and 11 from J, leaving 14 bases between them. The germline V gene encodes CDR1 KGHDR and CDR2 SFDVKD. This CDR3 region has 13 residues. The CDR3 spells CATSDSLGVLAFF. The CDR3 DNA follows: TGTGCCACCAGTGATTCACTGGGCGTTTTGGCTTTCTTT.

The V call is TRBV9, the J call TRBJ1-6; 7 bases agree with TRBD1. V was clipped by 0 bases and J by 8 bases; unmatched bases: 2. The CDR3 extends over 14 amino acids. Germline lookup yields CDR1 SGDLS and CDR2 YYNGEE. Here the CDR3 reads CASSVEGGHSPLHF. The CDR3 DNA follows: TGTGCCAGCAGCGTAGAAGGGGGCCATTCACCCCTCCACTTT.

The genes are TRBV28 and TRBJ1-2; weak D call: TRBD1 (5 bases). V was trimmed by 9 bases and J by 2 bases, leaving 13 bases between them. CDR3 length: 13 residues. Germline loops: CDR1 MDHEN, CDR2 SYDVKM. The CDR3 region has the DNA TGTGCCAGTGGGGCAGCAGCCAACTATGGCTACACCTTC. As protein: CASGAAANYGYTF.

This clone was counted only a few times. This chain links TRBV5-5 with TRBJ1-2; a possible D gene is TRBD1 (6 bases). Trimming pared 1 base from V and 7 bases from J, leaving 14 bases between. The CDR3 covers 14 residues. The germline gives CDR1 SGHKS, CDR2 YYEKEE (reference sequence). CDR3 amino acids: CASSLWQGRGGYTF. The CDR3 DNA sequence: TGTGCCAGCAGCTTGTGGCAGGGGAGAGGTGGCTACACCTTC. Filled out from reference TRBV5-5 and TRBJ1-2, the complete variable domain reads DAGVTQSPTHLIKTRGQQVTLRCSPISGHKSVSWYQQVLGQGPQFIFQYYEKEERGRGNFPDRFSARQFPNYSSELNVNALLLGDSALYLCASSLWQGRGGYTFGSGTRLTVV.

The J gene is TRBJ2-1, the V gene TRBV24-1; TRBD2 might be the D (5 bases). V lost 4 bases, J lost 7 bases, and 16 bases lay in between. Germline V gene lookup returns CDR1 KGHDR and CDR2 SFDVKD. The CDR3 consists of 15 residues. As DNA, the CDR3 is TGTGCCACCAGTGACAGAAACTACAGAGGGAATGAGCAGTTCTTC. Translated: CATSDRNYRGNEQFF.

The CDR3 region is CASSGQNNEQFF. The CDR3 DNA sequence: TGTGCCAGCAGCGGACAGAACAATGAGCAGTTCTTC. The rearrangement joins TRBV3-1 (or the pseudogene TRBV3-2) to TRBJ2-1; D possibly corresponds to TRBD1 (6 bases). Germline V gives CDR1 LGHDT, CDR2 YNNKEL (reference sequence). V lost 5 bases and J 5 bases, leaving 7 bases between the germline ends. The CDR3 has 12 amino acids.

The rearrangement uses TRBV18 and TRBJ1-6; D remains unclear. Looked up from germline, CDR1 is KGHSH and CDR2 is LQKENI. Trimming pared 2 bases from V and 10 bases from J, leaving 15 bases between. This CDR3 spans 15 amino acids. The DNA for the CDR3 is TGTGCCAGCTCACCAGGTGTGGAGGTCCACTCACCCCTCCACTTT. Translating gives CASSPGVEVHSPLHF.

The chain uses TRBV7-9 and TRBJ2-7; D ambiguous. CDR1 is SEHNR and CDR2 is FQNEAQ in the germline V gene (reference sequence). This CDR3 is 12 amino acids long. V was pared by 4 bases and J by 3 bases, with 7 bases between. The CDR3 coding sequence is TGTGCCAGCAGCTCGCGGATCTACGAGCAGTACTTC. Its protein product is CASSSRIYEQYF.

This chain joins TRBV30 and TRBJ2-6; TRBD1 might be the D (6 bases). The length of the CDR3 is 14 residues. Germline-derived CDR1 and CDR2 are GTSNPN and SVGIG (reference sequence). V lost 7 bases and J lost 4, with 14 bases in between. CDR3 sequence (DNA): TGTGCCTTATACAGGGATTCCGGGGCCAACGTCCTGACTTTC. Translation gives CALYRDSGANVLTF.

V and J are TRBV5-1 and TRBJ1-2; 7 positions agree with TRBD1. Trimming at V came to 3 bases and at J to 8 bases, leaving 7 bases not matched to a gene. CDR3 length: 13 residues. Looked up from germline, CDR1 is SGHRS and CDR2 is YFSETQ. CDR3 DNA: TGCGCCAGCAGCTCCGGACAGGTGGGGGGCTACACCTTC. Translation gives CASSSGQVGGYTF.

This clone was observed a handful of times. CDR3 sequence (DNA): TGTGCCAGCAGGCCTGGGGCAGGGGGTCATGGCACTGAAGCTTTCTTT. Encoded protein: CASRPGAGGHGTEAFF. The chain joins TRBV7-9 to TRBJ1-1; 7 bases fit TRBD1. Trimming cost V 6 bases and J 4 bases; bases outside gene matches: 14. This CDR3 has 16 residues. Germline V lookup: CDR1 SEHNR, CDR2 FQNEAQ (reference sequence).

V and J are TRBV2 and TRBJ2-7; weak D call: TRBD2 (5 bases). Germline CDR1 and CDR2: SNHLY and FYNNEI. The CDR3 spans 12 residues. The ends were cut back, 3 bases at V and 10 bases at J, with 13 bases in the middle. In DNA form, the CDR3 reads TGTGCCAGCAGTGATCTGACTACCATCCAGTACTTC. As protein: CASSDLTTIQYF.

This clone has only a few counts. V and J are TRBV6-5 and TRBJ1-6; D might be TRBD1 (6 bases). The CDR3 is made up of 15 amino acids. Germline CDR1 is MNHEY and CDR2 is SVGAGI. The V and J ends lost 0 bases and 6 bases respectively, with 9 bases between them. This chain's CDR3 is CASSYSGGRNSPLHF. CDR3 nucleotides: TGTGCCAGCAGTTACTCGGGGGGGCGTAATTCACCCCTCCACTTT.

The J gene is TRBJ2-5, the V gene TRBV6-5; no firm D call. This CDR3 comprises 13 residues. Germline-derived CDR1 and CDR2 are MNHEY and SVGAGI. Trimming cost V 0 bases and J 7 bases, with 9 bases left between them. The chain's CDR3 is CASSYSYSRTQYF. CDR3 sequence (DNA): TGTGCCAGCAGTTACTCGTATTCGAGGACCCAGTACTTC.

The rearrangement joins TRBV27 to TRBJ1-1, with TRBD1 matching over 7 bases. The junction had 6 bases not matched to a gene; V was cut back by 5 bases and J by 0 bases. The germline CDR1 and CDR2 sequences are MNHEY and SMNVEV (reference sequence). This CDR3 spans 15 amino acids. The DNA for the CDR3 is TGTGCCAGCAGTCCCAGGACAGGACTGAACACTGAAGCTTTCTTT. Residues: CASSPRTGLNTEAFF.

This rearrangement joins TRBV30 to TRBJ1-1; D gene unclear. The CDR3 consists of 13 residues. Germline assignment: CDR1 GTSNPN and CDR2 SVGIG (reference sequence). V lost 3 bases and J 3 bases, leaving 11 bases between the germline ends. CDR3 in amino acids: CAWREDVDTEAFF. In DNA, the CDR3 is TGTGCCTGGAGGGAGGATGTGGACACTGAAGCTTTCTTT.

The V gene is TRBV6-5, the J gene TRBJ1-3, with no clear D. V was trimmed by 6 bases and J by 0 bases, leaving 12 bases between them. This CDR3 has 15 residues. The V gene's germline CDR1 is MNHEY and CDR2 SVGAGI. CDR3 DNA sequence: TGTGCCAGCAGAGAGCTGCCCGTCTCTGGAAACACCATATATTTT. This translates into CASRELPVSGNTIYF.

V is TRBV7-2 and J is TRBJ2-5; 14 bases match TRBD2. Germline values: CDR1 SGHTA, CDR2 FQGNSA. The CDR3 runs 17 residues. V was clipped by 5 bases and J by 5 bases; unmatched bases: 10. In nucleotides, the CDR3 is TGTGCCAGCAGCCCCCGGACTAGCGGGGGGCAGAGGGAGACCCAGTACTTC. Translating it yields CASSPRTSGGQRETQYF.

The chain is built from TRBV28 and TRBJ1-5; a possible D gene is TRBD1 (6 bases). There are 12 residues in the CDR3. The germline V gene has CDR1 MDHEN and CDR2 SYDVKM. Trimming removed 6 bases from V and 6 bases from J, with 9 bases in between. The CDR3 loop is CASSKQGQPQHF. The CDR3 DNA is TGTGCCAGCAGCAAACAGGGTCAGCCCCAGCATTTT. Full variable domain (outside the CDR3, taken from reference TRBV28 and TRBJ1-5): DVKVTQSSRYLVKRTGEKVFLECVQDMDHENMFWYRQDPGLGLRLIYFSYDVKMKEKGDIPEGYSVSREKKERFSLILESASTNQTSMYLCASSKQGQPQHFGDGTRLSIL.

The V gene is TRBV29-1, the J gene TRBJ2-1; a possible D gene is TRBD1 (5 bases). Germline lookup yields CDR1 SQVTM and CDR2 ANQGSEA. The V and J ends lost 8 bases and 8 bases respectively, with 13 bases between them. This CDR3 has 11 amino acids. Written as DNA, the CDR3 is TGCAGCACTGGGGCCCTTGATGAGCAGTTCTTC. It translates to CSTGALDEQFF.

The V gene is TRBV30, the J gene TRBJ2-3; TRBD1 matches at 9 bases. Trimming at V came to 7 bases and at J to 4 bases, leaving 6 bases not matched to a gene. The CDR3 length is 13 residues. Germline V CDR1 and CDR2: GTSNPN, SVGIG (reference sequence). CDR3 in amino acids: CASGQGRADTQYF. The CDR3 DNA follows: TGTGCCTCAGGACAGGGGAGGGCAGATACGCAGTATTTT.

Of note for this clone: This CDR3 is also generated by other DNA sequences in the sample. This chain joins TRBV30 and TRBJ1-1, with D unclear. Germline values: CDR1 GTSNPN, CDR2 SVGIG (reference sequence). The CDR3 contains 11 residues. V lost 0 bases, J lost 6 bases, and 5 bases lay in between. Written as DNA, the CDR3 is TGTGCCTGGAGTGTAAGAGCTGAAGCTTTCTTT. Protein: CAWSVRAEAFF.

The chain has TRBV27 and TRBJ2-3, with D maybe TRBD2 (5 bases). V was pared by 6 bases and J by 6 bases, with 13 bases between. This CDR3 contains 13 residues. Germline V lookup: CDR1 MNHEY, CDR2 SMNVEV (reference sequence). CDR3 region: CASRPSSSDTQYF. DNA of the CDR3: TGTGCCAGCAGACCTAGCAGTTCTGATACGCAGTATTTT.

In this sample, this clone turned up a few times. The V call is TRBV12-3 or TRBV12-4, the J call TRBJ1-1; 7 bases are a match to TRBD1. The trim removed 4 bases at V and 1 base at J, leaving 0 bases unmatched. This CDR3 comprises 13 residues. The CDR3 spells CASSSGGNTEAFF. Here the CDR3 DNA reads TGTGCCAGCAGTTCAGGGGGGAACACTGAAGCTTTCTTT.

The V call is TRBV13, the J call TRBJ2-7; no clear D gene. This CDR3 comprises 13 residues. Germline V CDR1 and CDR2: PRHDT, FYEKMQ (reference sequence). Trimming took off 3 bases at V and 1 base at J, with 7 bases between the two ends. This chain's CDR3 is CASSFGKSYEQYF. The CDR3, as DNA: TGTGCCAGCAGCTTTGGCAAGTCCTACGAGCAGTACTTC. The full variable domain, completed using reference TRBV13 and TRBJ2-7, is AAGVIQSPRHLIKEKRETATLKCYPIPRHDTVYWYQQGPGQDPQFLISFYEKMQSDKGSIPDRFSAQQFSDYHSELNMSSLELGDSALYFCASSFGKSYEQYFGPGTRLTVT.

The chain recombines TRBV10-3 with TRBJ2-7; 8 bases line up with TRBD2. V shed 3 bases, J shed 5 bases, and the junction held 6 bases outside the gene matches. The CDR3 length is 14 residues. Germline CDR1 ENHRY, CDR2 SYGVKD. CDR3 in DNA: TGTGCCATCAGTGATTCCGGGAGGGGCCACGAGCAGTACTTC. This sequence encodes CAISDSGRGHEQYF.